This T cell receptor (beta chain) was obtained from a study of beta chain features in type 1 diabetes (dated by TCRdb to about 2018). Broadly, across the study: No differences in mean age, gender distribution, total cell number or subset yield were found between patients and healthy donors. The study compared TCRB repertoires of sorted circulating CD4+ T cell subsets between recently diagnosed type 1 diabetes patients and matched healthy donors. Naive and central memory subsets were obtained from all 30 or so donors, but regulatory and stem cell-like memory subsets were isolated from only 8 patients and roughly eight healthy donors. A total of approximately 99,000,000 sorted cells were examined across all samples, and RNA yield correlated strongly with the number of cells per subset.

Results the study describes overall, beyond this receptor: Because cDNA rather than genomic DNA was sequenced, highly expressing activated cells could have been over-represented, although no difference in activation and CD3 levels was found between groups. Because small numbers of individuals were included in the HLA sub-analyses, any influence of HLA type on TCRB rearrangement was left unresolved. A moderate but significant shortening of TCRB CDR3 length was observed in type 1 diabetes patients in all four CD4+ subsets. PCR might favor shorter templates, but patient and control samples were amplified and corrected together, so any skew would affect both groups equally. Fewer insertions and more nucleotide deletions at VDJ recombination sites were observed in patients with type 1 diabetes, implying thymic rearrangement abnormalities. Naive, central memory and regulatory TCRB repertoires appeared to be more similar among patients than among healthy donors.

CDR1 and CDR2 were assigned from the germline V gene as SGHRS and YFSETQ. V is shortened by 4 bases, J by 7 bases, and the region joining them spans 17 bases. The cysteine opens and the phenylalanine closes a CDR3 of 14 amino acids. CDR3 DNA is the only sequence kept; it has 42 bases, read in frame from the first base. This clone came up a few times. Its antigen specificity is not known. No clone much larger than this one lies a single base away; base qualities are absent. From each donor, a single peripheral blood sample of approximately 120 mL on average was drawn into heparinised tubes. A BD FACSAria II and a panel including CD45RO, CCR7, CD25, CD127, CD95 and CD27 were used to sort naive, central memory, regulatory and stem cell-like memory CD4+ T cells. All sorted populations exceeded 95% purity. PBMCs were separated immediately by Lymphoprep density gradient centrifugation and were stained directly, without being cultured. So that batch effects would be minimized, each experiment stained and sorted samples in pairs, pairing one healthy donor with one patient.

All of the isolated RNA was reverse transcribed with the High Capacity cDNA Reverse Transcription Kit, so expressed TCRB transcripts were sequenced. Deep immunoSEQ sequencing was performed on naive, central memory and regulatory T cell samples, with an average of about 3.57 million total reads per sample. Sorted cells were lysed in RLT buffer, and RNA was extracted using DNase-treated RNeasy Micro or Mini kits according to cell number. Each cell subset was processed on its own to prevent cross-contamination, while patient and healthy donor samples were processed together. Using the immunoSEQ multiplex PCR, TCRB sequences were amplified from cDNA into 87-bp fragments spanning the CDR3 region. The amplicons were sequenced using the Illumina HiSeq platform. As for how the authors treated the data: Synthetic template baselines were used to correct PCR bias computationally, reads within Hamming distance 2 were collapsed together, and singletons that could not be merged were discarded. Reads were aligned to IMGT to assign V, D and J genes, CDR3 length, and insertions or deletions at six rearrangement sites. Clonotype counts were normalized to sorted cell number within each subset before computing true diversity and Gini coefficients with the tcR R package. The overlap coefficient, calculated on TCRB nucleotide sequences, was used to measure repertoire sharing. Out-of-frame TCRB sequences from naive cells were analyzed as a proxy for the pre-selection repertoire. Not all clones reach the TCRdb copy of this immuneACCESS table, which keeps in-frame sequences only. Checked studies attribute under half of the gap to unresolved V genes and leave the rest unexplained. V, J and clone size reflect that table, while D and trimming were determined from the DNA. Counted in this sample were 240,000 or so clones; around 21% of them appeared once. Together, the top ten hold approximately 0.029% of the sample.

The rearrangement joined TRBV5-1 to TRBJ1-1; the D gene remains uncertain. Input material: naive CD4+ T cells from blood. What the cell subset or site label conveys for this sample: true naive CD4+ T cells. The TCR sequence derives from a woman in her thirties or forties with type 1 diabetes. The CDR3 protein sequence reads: CASSPSSTSSEAFF. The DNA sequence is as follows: TGCGCCAGCAGCCCATCTAGTACGAGTAGTGAAGCTTTCTTT.